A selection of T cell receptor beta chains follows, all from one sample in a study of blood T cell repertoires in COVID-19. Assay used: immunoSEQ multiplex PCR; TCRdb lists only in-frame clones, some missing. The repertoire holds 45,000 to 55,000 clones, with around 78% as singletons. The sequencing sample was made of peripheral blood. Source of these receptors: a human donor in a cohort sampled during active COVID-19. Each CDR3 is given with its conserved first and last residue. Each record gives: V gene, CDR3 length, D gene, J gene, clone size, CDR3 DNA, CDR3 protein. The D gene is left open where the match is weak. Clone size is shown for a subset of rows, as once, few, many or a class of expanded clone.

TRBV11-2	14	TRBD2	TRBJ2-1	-	TGTGCCAGCAGAGTCCTAGCGGGGAACAATGAGCAGTTCTTC	CASRVLAGNNEQFF
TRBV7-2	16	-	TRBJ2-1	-	TGTGCCAGCAGCTCTCTGGTGACTAGGAGGAGCAATGAGCAGTTCTTC	CASSSLVTRRSNEQFF
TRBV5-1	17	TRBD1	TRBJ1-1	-	TGCGCCAGCAGCTTCGGGACAGGGGGTCGCGTCAACACTGAAGCTTTCTTT	CASSFGTGGRVNTEAFF
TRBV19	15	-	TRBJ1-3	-	TGTGCCAGTACGGACCCGGGGCAGGGGAAAAACACCATATATTTT	CASTDPGQGKNTIYF
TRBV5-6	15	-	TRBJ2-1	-	TGTGCCAGCAGCTTGGAAACTCTACCCTACAATGAGCAGTTCTTC	CASSLETLPYNEQFF
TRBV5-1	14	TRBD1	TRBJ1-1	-	TGCGCCAGCACAGGGGGCGCGGGGTACACTGAAGCTTTCTTT	CASTGGAGYTEAFF
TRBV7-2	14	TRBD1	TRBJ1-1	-	TGTGCCAGCAGCGGAGACAGGGTGGGTACTGAAGCTTTCTTT	CASSGDRVGTEAFF
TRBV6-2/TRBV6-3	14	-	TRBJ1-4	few	TGTGCCAGCAGTTCCGGGACACACAATGAAAAACTGTTTTTT	CASSSGTHNEKLFF
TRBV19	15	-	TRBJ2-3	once	TGTGCCAGTAGTATGACTACCCGAAACCCAGATACGCAGTATTTT	CASSMTTRNPDTQYF
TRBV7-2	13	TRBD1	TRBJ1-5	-	TGTGCCAGCAGCTTGACAGGGCTCCAGCCCCAGCATTTT	CASSLTGLQPQHF
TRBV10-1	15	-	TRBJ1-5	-	TGCGCCAGCAGGTCCCCATCAGGAAGTTATCAGCCCCAGCATTTT	CASRSPSGSYQPQHF
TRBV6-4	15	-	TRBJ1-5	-	TGTGCCAGCAGTGTAGAGTTCGCGGGCAATCAGCCCCAGCATTTT	CASSVEFAGNQPQHF
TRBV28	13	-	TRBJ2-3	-	TGTGCCAGCAGACTCCCGGTAAAGAATACGCAGTATTTT	CASRLPVKNTQYF
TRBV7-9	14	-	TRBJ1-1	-	TGTGCCAGCAGCTTAGAGGGGGAGAACACTGAAGCTTTCTTT	CASSLEGENTEAFF
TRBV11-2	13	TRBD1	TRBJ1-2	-	TGTGCCAGCAGCAAGGACAGGGCTTATGGCTACACCTTC	CASSKDRAYGYTF
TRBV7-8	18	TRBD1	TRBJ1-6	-	TGTGCCAGCAGCTTAAGACAGGGGCCCCAAGACCAAAATTCACCCCTCCACTTT	CASSLRQGPQDQNSPLHF
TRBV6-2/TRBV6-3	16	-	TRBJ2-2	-	TGTGCCAGCAGTATGGGAACGGACAAATACACCGGGGAGCTGTTTTTT	CASSMGTDKYTGELFF
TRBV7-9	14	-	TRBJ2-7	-	TGTGCCAGCAGCTTAGGGGGGCCCTCCTACGAGCAGTACTTC	CASSLGGPSYEQYF
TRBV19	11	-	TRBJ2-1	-	TGTGCCAGTAGTGGGGGCAGGGGGCAGTTCTTC	CASSGGRGQFF
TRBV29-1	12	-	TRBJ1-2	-	TGCAGCGCCACCAGGGGTAACTATGGCTACACCTTC	CSATRGNYGYTF
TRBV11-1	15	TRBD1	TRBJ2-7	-	TGTGCCAGCAGCACCGGGACAGGGTTCGGGTACGAGCAGTACTTC	CASSTGTGFGYEQYF
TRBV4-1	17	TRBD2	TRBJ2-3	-	TGCGCCAGCAGCCAAGTGCGGCTAGCGGGGGGGTCAGATACGCAGTATTTT	CASSQVRLAGGSDTQYF
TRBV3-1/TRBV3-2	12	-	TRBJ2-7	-	TGTGCCAGCAGTAACAGGTTCTACGAGCAGTACTTC	CASSNRFYEQYF
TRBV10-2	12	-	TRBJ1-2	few	TGCGCCAGCCGAAAGGACAGCTATGGCTACACCTTC	CASRKDSYGYTF
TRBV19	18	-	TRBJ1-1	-	TGTGCCAGTAGCTCCGGGAGACAGAGGGGTTTAATCCTCACTGAAGCTTTCTTT	CASSSGRQRGLILTEAFF
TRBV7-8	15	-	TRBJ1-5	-	TGTGCCAGCAGCCGAATGGGGGGGCAAACTCAGCCCCAGCATTTT	CASSRMGGQTQPQHF
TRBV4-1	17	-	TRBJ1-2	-	TGCGCCAGCAGCCAAGCCTCGATCGTCTGGGGGGGGATTGGCTACACCTTC	CASSQASIVWGGIGYTF
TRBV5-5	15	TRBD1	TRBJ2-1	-	TGTGCCAGCAGCGCGACAGGGGTGGTGGACAATGAGCAGTTCTTC	CASSATGVVDNEQFF
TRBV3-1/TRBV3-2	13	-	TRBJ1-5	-	TGTGCCAGCAGCCATGCGGACAATCAGCCCCAGCATTTT	CASSHADNQPQHF
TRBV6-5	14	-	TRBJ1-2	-	TGTGCCAGCACTCCGGGTCGGGGAACCTATGGCTACACCTTC	CASTPGRGTYGYTF
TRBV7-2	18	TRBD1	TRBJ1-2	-	TGTGCCAGCAGCTTACCTGGGACAGGGTATTTTAGGGACTATGGCTACACCTTC	CASSLPGTGYFRDYGYTF
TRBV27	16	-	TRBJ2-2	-	TGTGCCAGATCAAACAGGGTCAACGCGAACACCGGGGAGCTGTTTTTT	CARSNRVNANTGELFF
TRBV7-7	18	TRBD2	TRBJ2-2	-	TGTGCCAGCAGCTTAACCCCAGCGGGGGGGCGGGGCACCGGGGAGCTGTTTTTT	CASSLTPAGGRGTGELFF
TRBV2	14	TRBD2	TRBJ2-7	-	TGTGCCAGCAGGATGTTGCAGGGAGGGAGCGAGCAGTACTTC	CASRMLQGGSEQYF
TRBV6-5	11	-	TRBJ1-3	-	TGTGCCAGCAGGAGTGGAAACACCATATATTTT	CASRSGNTIYF
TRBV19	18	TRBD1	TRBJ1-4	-	TGTGCCAGTAGTATGGAGGCGGGGACAGGGTCGTCTCGGGAAAAACTGTTTTTT	CASSMEAGTGSSREKLFF
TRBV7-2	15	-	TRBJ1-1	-	TGTGCCAGCAGCCCCTATGTGGGGGGGCTGACTGAAGCTTTCTTT	CASSPYVGGLTEAFF
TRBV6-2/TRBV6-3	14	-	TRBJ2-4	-	TGTGCCAGCAGTCCCGGACATCAAGGCAACATTCAGTACTTC	CASSPGHQGNIQYF
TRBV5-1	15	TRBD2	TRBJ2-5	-	TGCGCCAGCAGCTTGGGAGGGCGGGGGGAAGAGACCCAGTACTTC	CASSLGGRGEETQYF
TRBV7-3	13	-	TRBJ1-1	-	TGTGCCAGCAGCTTAAGTATGTACACTGAAGCTTTCTTT	CASSLSMYTEAFF
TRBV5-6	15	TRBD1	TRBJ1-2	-	TGTGCCAGCAGAACCGGGACAGACGATGACTATGGCTACACCTTC	CASRTGTDDDYGYTF
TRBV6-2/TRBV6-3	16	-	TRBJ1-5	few	TGTGCCAGCAGTTACTACCTTCCAGGGCCCAATCAGCCCCAGCATTTT	CASSYYLPGPNQPQHF
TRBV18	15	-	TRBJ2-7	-	TGTGCCAGCCGGGCTGAGGTGGGGAGCAATTACGAGCAGTACTTC	CASRAEVGSNYEQYF
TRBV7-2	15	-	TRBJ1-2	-	TGTGCCAGCAGCTCCTATACCGACAGGTCCTATGGCTACACCTTC	CASSSYTDRSYGYTF
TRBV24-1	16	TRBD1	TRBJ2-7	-	TGTGCCACCAGTGAATCCGGGACAGGGCTCTCCTACGAGCAGTACTTC	CATSESGTGLSYEQYF
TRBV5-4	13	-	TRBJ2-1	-	TGTGCCAGCAGCTTCAAGGGGGAGGGGGAGCAGTTCTTC	CASSFKGEGEQFF
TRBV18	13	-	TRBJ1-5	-	TGTGCCAGCTCAGAGTTAAGCAATCAGCCCCAGCATTTT	CASSELSNQPQHF
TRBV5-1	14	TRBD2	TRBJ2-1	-	TGCGCCAGCAGCCCGGGACTAGCGGGGAATGAGCAGTTCTTC	CASSPGLAGNEQFF
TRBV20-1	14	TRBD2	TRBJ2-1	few	TGCAGTGCTAGTAGCACGGGGGGGTACAATGAGCAGTTCTTC	CSASSTGGYNEQFF
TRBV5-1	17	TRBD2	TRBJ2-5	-	TGCGCCAGCAGCTTGGATGGACTAGCGGGGGACCAAGAGACCCAGTACTTC	CASSLDGLAGDQETQYF
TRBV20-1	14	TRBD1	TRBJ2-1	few	TGCAGTGCTAGTAGGACAGGGGTGAACAATGAGCAGTTCTTC	CSASRTGVNNEQFF
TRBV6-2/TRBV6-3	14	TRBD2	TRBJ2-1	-	TGTGCCAGCAGTTATAGCGGGGGGGCCGAAGAGCAGTTCTTC	CASSYSGGAEEQFF
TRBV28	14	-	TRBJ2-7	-	TGTGCCAGCATCCTTCGGGGGTCCTCTTCCGAGCAGTACTTC	CASILRGSSSEQYF
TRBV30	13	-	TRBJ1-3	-	TGTGCCTGGAGTCTTCAGGTGGGAAACACCATATATTTT	CAWSLQVGNTIYF
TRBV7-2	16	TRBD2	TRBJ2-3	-	TGTGCCAGCAGTCCTCTAGCGGGGGATTGGAGTGCGACGCAGTATTTT	CASSPLAGDWSATQYF
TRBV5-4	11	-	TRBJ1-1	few	TGTGCCAGCAGCGAACAATATGAAGCTTTCTTT	CASSEQYEAFF
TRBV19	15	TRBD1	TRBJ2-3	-	TGTGCCAGTAGTATGCGGGGACAGGCAGGGGATACGCAGTATTTT	CASSMRGQAGDTQYF
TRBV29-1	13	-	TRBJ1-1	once	TGCAGCGTTGATCTGGGCCAGGTCACTGAAGCTTTCTTT	CSVDLGQVTEAFF
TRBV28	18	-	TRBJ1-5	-	TGTGCCAGCAGTTTTGCCCTCGAAGGGGAGGTGGTAAGTCAGCCCCAGCATTTT	CASSFALEGEVVSQPQHF
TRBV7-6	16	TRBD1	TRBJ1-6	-	TGTGCCAGCAGCTTAGCACAGGGGGCGCAGGTCTCACCCCTCCACTTT	CASSLAQGAQVSPLHF